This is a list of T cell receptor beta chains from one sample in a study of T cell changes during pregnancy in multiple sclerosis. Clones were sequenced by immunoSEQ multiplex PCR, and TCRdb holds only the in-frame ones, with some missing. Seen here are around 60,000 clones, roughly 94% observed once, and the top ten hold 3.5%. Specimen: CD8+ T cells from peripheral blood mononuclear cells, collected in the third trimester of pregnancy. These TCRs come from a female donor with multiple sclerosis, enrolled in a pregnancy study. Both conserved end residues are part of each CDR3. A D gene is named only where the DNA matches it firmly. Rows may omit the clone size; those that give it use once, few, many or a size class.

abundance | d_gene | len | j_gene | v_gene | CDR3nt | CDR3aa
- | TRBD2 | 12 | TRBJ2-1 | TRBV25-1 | TGTGTCGGCGGGAGGGCCGGCAATGAGCAGTTCTTC | CVGGRAGNEQFF
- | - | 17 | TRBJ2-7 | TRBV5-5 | TGTGCCAGCAGCTTGGTTAAAGGACATCTTGGAAACTACGAGCAGTACTTC | CASSLVKGHLGNYEQYF
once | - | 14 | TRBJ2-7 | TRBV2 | TGTGCCAGCAGCTCGGCGGAGGTAGCCTACGAGCAGTACTTC | CASSSAEVAYEQYF
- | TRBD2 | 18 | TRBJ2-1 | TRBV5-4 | TGTGCCAGCAGCTTGGTTCTCTTGGCGGGAGTGGGTTACAATGAGCAGTTCTTC | CASSLVLLAGVGYNEQFF
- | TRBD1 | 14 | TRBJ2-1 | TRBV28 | TGTGCCAGCAGTTTATTTGGGACAGTCGATGAGCAGTTCTTC | CASSLFGTVDEQFF
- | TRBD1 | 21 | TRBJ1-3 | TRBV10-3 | TGTGCCATCAGTGAATGGGGGTTGTTGAGACAGGGTGGTACCTCTGGAAACACCATATATTTT | CAISEWGLLRQGGTSGNTIYF
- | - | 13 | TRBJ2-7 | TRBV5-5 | TGTGCCAGCAGCCCCGGGGGATCCTACGAGCAGTACTTC | CASSPGGSYEQYF
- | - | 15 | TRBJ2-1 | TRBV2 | TGTGCCAGCAGTGAGGCGGATAAGACTGGCGATGAGCAGTTCTTC | CASSEADKTGDEQFF
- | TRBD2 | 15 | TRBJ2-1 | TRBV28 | TGTGCCAGCCGCCTAGCGGGAGGGCCGGCGAATGAGCAGTTCTTC | CASRLAGGPANEQFF
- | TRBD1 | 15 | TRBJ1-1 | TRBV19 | TGTGCCAGTAGTTCGTTCAGGGGGTTGAACACTGAAGCTTTCTTT | CASSSFRGLNTEAFF
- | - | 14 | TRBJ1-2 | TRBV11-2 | TGTGCCAGCAGCTTAGATCAGGGGAACTATGGCTACACCTTC | CASSLDQGNYGYTF
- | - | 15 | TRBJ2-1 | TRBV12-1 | TGTGCCAGCAGCCCGACCGCGGCCCCCTACAATGAGCAGTTCTTC | CASSPTAAPYNEQFF
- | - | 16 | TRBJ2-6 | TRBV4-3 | TGCGCCAGCAGCCAAGCTGCAGGGTCTGGGGCCAACGTCCTGACTTTC | CASSQAAGSGANVLTF
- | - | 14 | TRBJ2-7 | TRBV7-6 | TGTGCCAGCAGCTTAGGGCCAGGTTATCACGAGCAGTACTTC | CASSLGPGYHEQYF
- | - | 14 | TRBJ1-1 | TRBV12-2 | TGTGCAAGTCGAAAAGACAGTCTGAACACTGAAGCTTTCTTT | CASRKDSLNTEAFF
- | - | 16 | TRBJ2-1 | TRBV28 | TGTGCCAGCAGTTTAATTCGGGTAAAATTTTACAATGAGCAGTTCTTC | CASSLIRVKFYNEQFF
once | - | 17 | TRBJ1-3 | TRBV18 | TGTGCCAGCTCACCAGTCGTCAGGCCCGTCTCTGGAAACACCATATATTTT | CASSPVVRPVSGNTIYF
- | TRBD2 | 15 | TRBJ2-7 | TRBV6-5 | TGTGCCAGCGGAAGCCTAGCGGGAGGCTTGGGGGAGCAGTACTTC | CASGSLAGGLGEQYF
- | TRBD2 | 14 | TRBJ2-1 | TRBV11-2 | TGTGCCAGCAGCCCTAGCGGGAGGAAGAATGAGCAGTTCTTC | CASSPSGRKNEQFF
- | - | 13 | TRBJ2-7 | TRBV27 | TGTGCCAGCAGTCAGGGGTCCTGGTACGAGCAGTACTTC | CASSQGSWYEQYF
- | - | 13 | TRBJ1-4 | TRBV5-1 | TGCGCCAGCAGCTTTAGCACCGGAGATGCCATCGTTTTT | CASSFSTGDAIVF
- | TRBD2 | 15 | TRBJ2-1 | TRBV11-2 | TGTGCCAGCAGCTGGAGGAGCGGGATTTACAATGAGCAGTTCTTC | CASSWRSGIYNEQFF
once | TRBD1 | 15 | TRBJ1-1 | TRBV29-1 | TGCAGCGTTGGGGGAGACAGGGTTAGGGGCACTGAAGCTTTCTTT | CSVGGDRVRGTEAFF
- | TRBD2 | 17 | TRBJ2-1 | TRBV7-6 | TGTGCCAGCAGCGCAGAGGTACTAGCGGGTTCCTACAATGAGCAGTTCTTC | CASSAEVLAGSYNEQFF
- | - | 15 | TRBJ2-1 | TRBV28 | TGTGCCAGCAGTTTAGACACAGCCCCCTACAATGAGCAGTTCTTC | CASSLDTAPYNEQFF
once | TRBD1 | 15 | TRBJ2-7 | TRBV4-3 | TGCGCCAGCAGCCAGGGACAGGGGGCGCTTTACGAGCAGTACTTC | CASSQGQGALYEQYF
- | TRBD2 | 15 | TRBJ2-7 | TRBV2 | TGTGCCAGCAGTGTCACTAGCGGGAGAGGGTACGAGCAGTACTTC | CASSVTSGRGYEQYF
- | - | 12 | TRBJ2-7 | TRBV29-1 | TGCAGCGTTGTGGCTGATTCCTACGAGCAGTACTTC | CSVVADSYEQYF
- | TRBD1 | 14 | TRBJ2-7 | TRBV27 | TGTGCCAGCAGTTCCGGGACAGGGAACTACGAGCAGTACTTC | CASSSGTGNYEQYF
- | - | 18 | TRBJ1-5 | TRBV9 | TGTGCCAGCATCCCCCCGAAGGAGTCATTACGTATCAATCAGCCCCAGCATTTT | CASIPPKESLRINQPQHF
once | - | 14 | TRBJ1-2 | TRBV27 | TGTGCCAGCAGTTCCTCAGAAGGGAGTTATGGCTACACCTTC | CASSSSEGSYGYTF
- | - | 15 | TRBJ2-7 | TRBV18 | TGTGCCAGCTCACCACCGGGGGGGCTGGATTACGAGCAGTACTTC | CASSPPGGLDYEQYF
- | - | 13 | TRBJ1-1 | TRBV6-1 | TGTGCCAGCAGTGAAGCTAGGGAGCCTGAAGCTTTCTTT | CASSEAREPEAFF
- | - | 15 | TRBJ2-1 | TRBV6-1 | TGTGCCAGCAGTGAAGCAATCGGGATCCCATTTGAGCAGTTCTTC | CASSEAIGIPFEQFF
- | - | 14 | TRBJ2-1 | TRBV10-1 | TGCGCCAGCAGTGATTACCAGGGCGGTGATGAGCAGTTCTTC | CASSDYQGGDEQFF
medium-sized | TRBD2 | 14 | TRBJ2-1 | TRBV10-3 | TGTGCCATCAGTGATCCGGGAGGGCCTAATGAGCAGTTCTTC | CAISDPGGPNEQFF
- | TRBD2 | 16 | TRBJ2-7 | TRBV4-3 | TGCGCCAGCAGCCAAGATACTAGCGGGACATCCTACGAGCAGTACTTC | CASSQDTSGTSYEQYF
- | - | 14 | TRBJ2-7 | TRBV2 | TGTGCCAGCAGTGAAGGTTCTAGCTCCTACGAGCAGTACTTC | CASSEGSSSYEQYF
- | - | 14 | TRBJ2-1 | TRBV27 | TGTGCCAGCAGTTTAGCGGGACCCTACAATGAGCAGTTCTTC | CASSLAGPYNEQFF
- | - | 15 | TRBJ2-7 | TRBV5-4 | TGTGCCAGCAGCCCGGCCCCCGTGACAGTCGGCGAGCAGTACTTC | CASSPAPVTVGEQYF
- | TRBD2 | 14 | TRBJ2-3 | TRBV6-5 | TGTGCCAGCAGGATCGGACTAGTCCCAGATACGCAGTATTTT | CASRIGLVPDTQYF
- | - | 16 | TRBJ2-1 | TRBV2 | TGTGCCAGCAGTGAACCAGGGCTATCCACCTACAATGAGCAGTTCTTC | CASSEPGLSTYNEQFF
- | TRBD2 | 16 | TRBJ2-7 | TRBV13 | TGTGCCAGCAGCCCTAGGACTAGCGGGAAATCCTACGAGCAGTACTTC | CASSPRTSGKSYEQYF
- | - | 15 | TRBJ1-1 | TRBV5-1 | TGCGCCAGCAGCCTGAACGGGGCCGGGGGCACTGAAGCTTTCTTT | CASSLNGAGGTEAFF
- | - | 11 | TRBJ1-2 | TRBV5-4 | TGTGCCAGCCCTGGGGCGGATGGCTACACCTTC | CASPGADGYTF
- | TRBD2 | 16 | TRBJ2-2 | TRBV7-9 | TGTGCCAGCAGCGAGACCGGGACTAGCGATACCGGGGAGCTGTTTTTT | CASSETGTSDTGELFF
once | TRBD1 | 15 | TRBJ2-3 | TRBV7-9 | TGTGCCAGCAGCTCGACAGGGGGTTTAGCAGATACGCAGTATTTT | CASSSTGGLADTQYF
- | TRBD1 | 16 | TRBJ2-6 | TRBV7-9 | TGTGCCAGCAGCGGTCAGGGGGCGGAGGGGGCCAACGTCCTGACTTTC | CASSGQGAEGANVLTF
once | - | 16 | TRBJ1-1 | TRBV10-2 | TGCGCCAGCAGCGCCGGGACAACTCCCGGGGACACTGAAGCTTTCTTT | CASSAGTTPGDTEAFF
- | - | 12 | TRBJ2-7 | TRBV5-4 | TGTGCCAGCAAACATGACTCCTACGAGCAGTACTTC | CASKHDSYEQYF
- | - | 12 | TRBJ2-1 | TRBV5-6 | TGTGCCAGCAGCTTGCTCGGCAATGAGCAGTTCTTC | CASSLLGNEQFF
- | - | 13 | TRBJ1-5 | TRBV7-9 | TGTGCCAGCAGCTTAGGGGGGGGCCAGCCCCAGCATTTT | CASSLGGGQPQHF
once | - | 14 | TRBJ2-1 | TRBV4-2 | TGTGCCAGCAGCCAGTCCGTAGAGTACAATGAGCAGTTCTTC | CASSQSVEYNEQFF
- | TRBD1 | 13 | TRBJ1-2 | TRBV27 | TGTGCCAGCAGTTTAACAGGGGACTATGGCTACACCTTC | CASSLTGDYGYTF
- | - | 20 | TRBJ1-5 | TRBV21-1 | TGTGCCAGCAGCAAAGCGCTTTCCGGGACAGGGTTAAATTGCAATCAGCCCCAGCATTTT | CASSKALSGTGLNCNQPQHF